This T cell receptor (beta chain) was identified in a study of blood T cell repertoires in COVID-19. Study summary: Researchers got acute and convalescent COVID-19 samples from the United States, Italy and Spain. T cells, B-cell-depleted T cells, or PBMCs provided the cDNA or gDNA that served as material.

This table comes from immunoSEQ multiplex PCR, and its TCRdb copy is limited to in-frame clones, with some not included. The data show a few hundred thousand clones, with more than 65% seen just once and approximately 3.6% held by the top ten. Trimming took 0 bases from V and 3 from J; bases not matched to a gene: 10. This CDR3 has 18 amino acids. Germline-derived CDR1 and CDR2 are LNHDA and SQIVND (reference sequence). Individuals drawn from about two dozen US areas were about 18 to 95 years old. Self-reported history from a screening survey and questionnaire set each donor's cohort. Sequencing was carried out using PBMCs or T cells enriched from blood (not recorded which). V is TRBV19 and J is TRBJ2-3, with 9 bases matching TRBD2. This receptor was taken from a man in his fifties who had recovered from COVID-19. CDR3 loop: CASSIDRASGKSTDTQYF. Written as DNA, the CDR3 is TGTGCCAGTAGTATAGATCGGGCTAGCGGGAAGAGTACAGATACGCAGTATTTT.